The 2 T cell receptor beta chains reported below all come from one sample, sequenced in a study of T-cell memory formation after mild COVID-19. TCRdb re-analysed the 5' RACE reads in MiXCR, keeping a single row per CDR3 protein. Of approximately 45,000 distinct CDR3 sequences detected, roughly 6.6% appear once; the ten largest clones hold approximately 0.74%. The material sequenced was PBMCs or a T cell subset sorted from them (not recorded which). All receptors derive from an adult who had mild COVID-19 (a few samples of this study predate the infection). Cell type and time point are not known.

The sample holds a few counts of this clonotype. J is TRBJ2-3 and V is TRBV19; 10 bases are shared with TRBD1. Germline V gene data show CDR1 as LNHDA and CDR2 as SQIVND (reference sequence). V was pared by 5 bases and J by 6 bases, with 11 bases of the junction left unmatched. The CDR3 runs 16 residues. CDR3 sequence reads: CASSSPRDRGRDTQYF. In DNA form, the CDR3 reads TGTGCCAGTAGTTCCCCCCGGGACAGGGGACGGGATACGCAGTATTTT.

The chain recombines TRBV3-1 with TRBJ1-1; possibly TRBD1 for D (6 bases). Germline V gives CDR1 LGHDT, CDR2 YNNKEL (reference sequence). This CDR3 is 14 amino acids long. The V and J ends lost 4 bases and 7 bases respectively, with 16 bases between them. CDR3 DNA: TGTGCCAGCAGCCTCGGGGGAGGGGGGAGTGAAGCTTTCTTT. This translates into CASSLGGGGSEAFF. Based on the CDR3 plus reference TRBV3-1 and TRBJ1-1, the full variable domain is DTAVSQTPKYLVTQMGNDKSIKCEQNLGHDTMYWYKQDSKKFLKIMFSYNNKELIINETVPNRFSPKSPDKAHLNLHINSLELGDSAVYFCASSLGGGGSEAFFGQGTRLTVV.